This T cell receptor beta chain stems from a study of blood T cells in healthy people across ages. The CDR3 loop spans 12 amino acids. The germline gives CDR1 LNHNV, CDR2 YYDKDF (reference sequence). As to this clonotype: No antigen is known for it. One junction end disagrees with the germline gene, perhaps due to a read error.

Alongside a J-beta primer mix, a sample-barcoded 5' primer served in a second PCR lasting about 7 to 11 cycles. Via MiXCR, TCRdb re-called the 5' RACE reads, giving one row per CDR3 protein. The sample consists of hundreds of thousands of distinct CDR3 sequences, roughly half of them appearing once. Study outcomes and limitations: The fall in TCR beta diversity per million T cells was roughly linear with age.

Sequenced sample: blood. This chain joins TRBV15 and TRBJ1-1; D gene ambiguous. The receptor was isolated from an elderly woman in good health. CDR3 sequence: CATSPLGTEVFF. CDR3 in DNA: TGTGCCACCAGTCCCTTGGGCACTGAAGTTTTCTTT.